This TCR beta chain is drawn from a study of cytomegalovirus exposure and HLA in healthy donors. The trim removed 6 bases at V and 2 bases at J, leaving 4 bases unmatched. Germline loops: CDR1 MNHEY, CDR2 SVGAGI. The CDR3 spans 14 residues. Primers: 60 Vbeta forward and 13 Jbeta reverse. TCRdb keeps only in-frame clones here, not all; method: immunoSEQ multiplex PCR. The data contain 180,000 or so clones, over 60% of them seen just once; the ten biggest clones take up around 15%. Unrecorded immune exposure was likely among donors, who were nominally healthy when sampled. The study's findings and limits: It was taken for granted in presence/absence analyses that sequencing depth across donors was roughly uniform. Accurate HLA-A and HLA-B prediction from TCR beta sequences was reported for most subjects. According to a later analysis, donors in an Asian-associated ancestry cluster reportedly had fewer N-insertions than the 666-donor mean.

There are a few counts of this clone. As yet, its antigen is unknown. The sample comprised PBMCs. This chain uses TRBV6-5 with TRBJ1-5; the match to TRBD1 covers 7 bases. The sequence was obtained from a man between 45 and 60 years old in good health and CMV-seropositive. The CDR3 DNA sequence: TGTGCCAGCAGAAGGACAGGACGCAATCAGCCCCAGCATTTT. It encodes CASRRTGRNQPQHF.